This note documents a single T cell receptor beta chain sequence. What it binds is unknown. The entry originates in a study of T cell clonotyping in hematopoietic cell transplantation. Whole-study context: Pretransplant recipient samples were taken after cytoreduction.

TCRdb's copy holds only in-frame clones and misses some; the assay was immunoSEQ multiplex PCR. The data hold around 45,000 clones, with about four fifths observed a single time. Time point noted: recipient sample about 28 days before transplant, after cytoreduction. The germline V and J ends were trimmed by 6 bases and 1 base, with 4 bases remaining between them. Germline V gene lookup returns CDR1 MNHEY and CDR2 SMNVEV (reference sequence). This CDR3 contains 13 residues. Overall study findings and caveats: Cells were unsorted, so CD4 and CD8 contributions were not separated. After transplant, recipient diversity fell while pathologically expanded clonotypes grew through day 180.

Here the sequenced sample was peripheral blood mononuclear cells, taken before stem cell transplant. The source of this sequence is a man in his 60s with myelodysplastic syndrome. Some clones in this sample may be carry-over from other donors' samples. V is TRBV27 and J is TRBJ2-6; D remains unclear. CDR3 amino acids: CASRDSGANVLTF. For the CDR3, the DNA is TGTGCCAGCAGGGATTCTGGGGCCAACGTCCTGACTTTC.